The T cell receptor beta chain under discussion was sequenced for a study of cytomegalovirus exposure and HLA in healthy donors. In nominal health when sampled, donors likely had unrecorded immune exposures nonetheless. PCR used 60 Vbeta primers and 13 Jbeta primers. The assay was immunoSEQ multiplex PCR, and TCRdb's table has in-frame clones only and misses some. The sample includes around 97,000 clones, 76% of them seen just once. The CDR3 is made up of 14 amino acids. V shed 6 bases and J 0 bases; nucleotides not matched to a gene: 4. Germline CDR1 reads MNHEY; CDR2 reads SVGAGI. The chain has TRBV6-5 and TRBJ1-2; 7 bases are a match to TRBD1. The sequencing sample was made of PBMCs. The receptor was isolated from a woman in her late teens or twenties in good health and CMV-seropositive. The chain's CDR3 is CASSRDSTNYGYTF. The CDR3 DNA is TGTGCCAGCAGCCGGGACAGCACTAACTATGGCTACACCTTC.